The 4 T cell receptor beta chains presented below share a single source sample, sequenced in a study of T-cell reconstitution after alpha-beta-depleted transplantation in children. The TCRbeta library was prepared with unique molecular identifiers. TCRdb recomputed calls from the PCR reads with MiXCR, one row per CDR3 protein. This table holds 350,000 to 450,000 distinct CDR3 sequences, about 14% found once. The material sequenced was PBMCs, taken from the stem cell graft. These receptors were obtained from a human donor who donated a stem cell graft to a child with Fanconi anemia.

CDR3 loop: CSARDSGPGPSNQPQHF. The CDR3 nucleotides read TGCAGTGCTAGAGATTCGGGGCCAGGTCCTAGCAATCAGCCCCAGCATTTT. The V call is TRBV20-1, the J call TRBJ1-5; a weak D match, TRBD1 (5 bases). The germline CDR1 and CDR2 sequences are DFQATT and SNEGSKA (reference sequence). The CDR3 is made up of 17 amino acids. The V end lost 0 bases, the J end lost 0 bases, and 15 bases lay between the germline ends.

The gene calls are TRBV6-6 and TRBJ2-1; D may match TRBD1 or TRBD2 (5 bases each). The CDR3 extends over 13 amino acids. CDR1 and CDR2 from the germline V gene are MNHNY and SVGAGI (reference sequence). V was shortened by 10 bases and J by 0 bases, with 10 bases between the two germline ends. The CDR3 is CATMRGSYNEQFF. Written as DNA, the CDR3 is TGTGCCACCATGAGGGGCTCCTACAATGAGCAGTTCTTC.

This clonotype was detected ten times or more. The chain joins TRBV10-3 to TRBJ1-1; no clear D gene. Germline CDR1 reads ENHRY; CDR2 reads SYGVKD. The V and J ends lost 10 bases and 0 bases respectively, with 12 bases between them. The CDR3 is 13 residues long. The CDR3 DNA sequence: TGTGCCACCCTGTATTCGGTGAACACTGAAGCTTTCTTT. Amino acids: CATLYSVNTEAFF.

This clonotype was detected ten times or more. The chain joins TRBV5-1 to TRBJ1-1; D is undetermined. Germline V gene lookup returns CDR1 SGHRS and CDR2 YFSETQ. Trimming took off 4 bases at V and 1 base at J, with 8 bases between the two ends. The CDR3 totals 13 residues. CDR3 DNA: TGCGCCAGCAGCCCGGACGGGAACACTGAAGCTTTCTTT. The encoded protein is CASSPDGNTEAFF.